This T cell receptor beta chain was recovered during a study of blood T cell repertoires in COVID-19. At the level of the study: PBMCs, B-cell-depleted T cells, or T cells provided the cDNA or gDNA that made up the material.

CDR3 length: 14 residues. V shed 0 bases and J 5 bases; nucleotides not matched to a gene: 4. Germline V CDR1 and CDR2: SGHDT, YYEEEE. Generated by immunoSEQ multiplex PCR, the TCRdb table keeps only in-frame clones and is missing some. The repertoire holds about 68,000 clones, with 86% as singletons. The clonotype originates from an elderly man with COVID-19, enrolled during active disease. Sample: peripheral blood. This chain connects TRBV5-6 to TRBJ1-2; 7 bases line up with TRBD1. CDR3 region: CASSLGQGPYGYTF. The DNA of the CDR3 is TGTGCCAGCAGCTTGGGACAGGGTCCTTATGGCTACACCTTC. The variable domain in full, with the rest retrieved from reference TRBV5-6 and TRBJ1-2, is DAGVTQSPTHLIKTRGQQVTLRCSPKSGHDTVSWYQQALGQGPQFIFQYYEEEERQRGNFPDRFSGHQFPNYSSELNVNALLLGDSALYLCASSLGQGPYGYTFGSGTRLTVV.